The T cell receptor beta chain under discussion was sequenced for a study of cytomegalovirus exposure and HLA in healthy donors. Use of 60 Vbeta and 13 Jbeta primers characterized the PCR. Only in-frame clones appear in the TCRdb table, and some are missing; sequencing was by immunoSEQ multiplex PCR. The sample includes approximately 82,000 clones, around 76% seen only once; the top ten take around 6.4%. The sample consisted of PBMCs. This receptor was obtained from a woman aged 45-60 years in good health and CMV-seropositive.

This CDR3 is CASAPRGDTTDTQYF. The CDR3 DNA is TGTGCTAGTGCCCCGCGTGGTGACACCACAGATACGCAGTATTTT. This chain joins TRBV12-5 and TRBJ2-3; D gene ambiguous. Trimming stripped 7 bases from V and 2 bases from J, with 16 bases between. Per germline, CDR1 LGHNT and CDR2 FRNRAP. The CDR3 loop spans 15 amino acids.